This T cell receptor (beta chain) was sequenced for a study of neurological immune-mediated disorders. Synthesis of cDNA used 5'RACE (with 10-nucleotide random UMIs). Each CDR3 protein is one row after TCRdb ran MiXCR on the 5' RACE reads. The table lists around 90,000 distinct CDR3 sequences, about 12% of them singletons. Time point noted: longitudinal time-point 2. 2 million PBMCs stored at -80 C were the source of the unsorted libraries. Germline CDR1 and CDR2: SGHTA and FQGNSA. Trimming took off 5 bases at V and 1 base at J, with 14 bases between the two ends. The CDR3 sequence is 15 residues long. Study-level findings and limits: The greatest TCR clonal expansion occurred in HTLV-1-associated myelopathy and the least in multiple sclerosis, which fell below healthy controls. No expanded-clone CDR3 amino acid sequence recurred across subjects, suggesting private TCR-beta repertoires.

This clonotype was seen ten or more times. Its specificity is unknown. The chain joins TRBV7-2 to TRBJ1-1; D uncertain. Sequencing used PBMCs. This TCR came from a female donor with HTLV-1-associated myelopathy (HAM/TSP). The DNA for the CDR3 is TGTGCCAGCAGCCTGACACCAAGACAGAACACTGAAGCTTTCTTT. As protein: CASSLTPRQNTEAFF.